This TCR beta chain is drawn from a study of blood T cells in healthy people across ages. It was with a sample-barcoded 5' primer and a J-beta primer mix that a second PCR of roughly 7 to 12 cycles was run. A template-switch adaptor that had 12 random nucleotides put a tag on each cDNA molecule. TCRdb independently ran MiXCR on the 5' RACE reads; one entry per CDR3 protein. The profile shows hundreds of thousands of distinct CDR3 sequences, approximately 52% of them singletons. The germline V gene encodes CDR1 SQVTM and CDR2 ANQGSEA. The CDR3 is 12 residues long. The V end was cut by 6 bases, the J end by 4 bases, with 12 bases between.

This TCR derives from a woman of 80 years or more in good health. The specimen sequenced was blood. This sequence joins TRBV29-1 and TRBJ1-1; D may be TRBD1 (6 bases). CDR3 amino acids: CSVLGGGTEAFF. Here the CDR3 DNA reads TGCAGCGTCCTAGGGGGAGGCACTGAAGCTTTCTTT. The full variable domain, with the rest looked up from reference TRBV29-1 and TRBJ1-1, is SAVISQKPSRDICQRGTSLTIQCQVDSQVTMMFWYRQQPGQSLTLIATANQGSEATYESGFVIDKFPISRPNLTFSTLTVSNMSPEDSSIYLCSVLGGGTEAFFGQGTRLTVV.